The rows below give T cell receptor beta chains drawn from one sample of a study of molecular identifiers for immune sequencing clone quantification. From the PCR reads, TCRdb called clonotypes with MiXCR, one entry per CDR3 protein. In the table there are 460,000 or so distinct CDR3 sequences, 25% of which are singletons. Sequencing used naive CD8+ T cells from blood, with Jurkat cell RNA spiked in. The receptors come from a human donor in good health. Some libraries in this study had Jurkat cell RNA spiked in. Both conserved end residues are part of each CDR3.

J	V	CDR3
TRBJ2-6	TRBV4-3	CASSQGTRGTKANVLTF
-	TRBV7-9	CASSPQGSGGADTQHF
TRBJ2-7	TRBV12-3/TRBV12-4	CASSMDRNYEQYF
TRBJ1-6	TRBV12-3/TRBV12-4	CASSPPPGSPLHF
TRBJ2-7	TRBV28	CASYPGQDLREQYF
TRBJ2-3	TRBV27	CASSPMPGLRTDTQYF
TRBJ1-2	TRBV4-2	CASSQDPTGMVYGYTF
TRBJ2-7	TRBV4-3	CASSPSSGSGEQYF
TRBJ2-1	TRBV19	CATTSGGNNEQFF
TRBJ1-1	TRBV19	CASSISRLLNTEAFF
TRBJ1-2	TRBV2	CASSVKQGFYGYTF
TRBJ2-7	TRBV27	CASSLFGGGYEQYF
TRBJ1-3	TRBV30	CAWSLGRAGNTIYF
TRBJ1-1	TRBV7-9	CASTRAAGVGAFF
TRBJ1-1	TRBV4-2	CASSQGAGENTEAFF
TRBJ1-2	TRBV7-9	CASSFAGTEHYGYTF
TRBJ2-7	TRBV11-2	CASSLDRAAAYEQYF
TRBJ2-3	TRBV20-1	CSARDRDRVYTDTQYF
TRBJ2-7	TRBV20-1	CSASAATLNEQYF
TRBJ1-1	TRBV5-1	CASSFEAFF
TRBJ2-3	TRBV7-9	CASSLALEDTQYF
TRBJ1-2	TRBV12-3/TRBV12-4	CASSFTSLDGYTF
TRBJ2-7	TRBV30	CAVITGKYEQYF
TRBJ1-5	TRBV11-3	CASRWRTGTQKNSNQPQHF
TRBJ2-7	TRBV12-5	CASGLVQYEQYF
TRBJ2-5	TRBV9	CASSPYGGYQETQYF
TRBJ1-2	TRBV14	CASSQASGGGYTF
TRBJ2-7	TRBV7-9	CASSFAGANEQYF
TRBJ2-5	TRBV5-6	CASSSTTAGLQETQYF
TRBJ2-3	TRBV7-9	CASSLPAGITSTDTQYF
TRBJ2-3	TRBV20-1	CSARDRDRVWTDTQYF
TRBJ2-7	TRBV4-3	CASSQDLYPGAYEQYF
TRBJ1-2	TRBV4-3	CASSQEGSGVYGYTF
TRBJ2-1	TRBV7-3	CASSYDSGASYNEQFF
TRBJ2-7	TRBV20-1	CSATLAGGLLRNEQYF
TRBJ1-1	TRBV28	CASSLVRSMNTEAFF
TRBJ2-3	TRBV10-3	CAISEMASGSIGTDTQYF
TRBJ2-1	TRBV7-2	CASSPRQGALYNEQFF
TRBJ2-3	TRBV29-1	CSVDPTSGSQGGTQYF
TRBJ1-5	TRBV28	CASSLLGQGKDNQPQHF
TRBJ2-5	TRBV5-1	CASRATEQETQYF
TRBJ2-1	TRBV7-8	CASSYPFGTSYNEQFF
TRBJ2-7	TRBV20-1	CSARDQTSGGTYEQYF
TRBJ2-7	TRBV5-1	CASSATGTGIKNSAYEQYF